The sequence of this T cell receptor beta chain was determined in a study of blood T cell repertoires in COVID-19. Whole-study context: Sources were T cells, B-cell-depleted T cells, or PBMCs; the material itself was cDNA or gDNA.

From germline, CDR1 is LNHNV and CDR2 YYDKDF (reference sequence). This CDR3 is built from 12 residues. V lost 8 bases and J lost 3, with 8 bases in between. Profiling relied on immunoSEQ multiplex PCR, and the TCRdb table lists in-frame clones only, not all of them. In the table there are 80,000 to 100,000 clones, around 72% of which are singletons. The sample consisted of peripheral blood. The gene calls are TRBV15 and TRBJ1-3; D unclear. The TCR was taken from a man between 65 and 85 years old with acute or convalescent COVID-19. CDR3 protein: CATGSFGNTIYF. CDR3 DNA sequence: TGTGCCACCGGCTCTTTTGGAAACACCATATATTTT. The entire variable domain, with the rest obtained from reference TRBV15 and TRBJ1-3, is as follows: DAMVIQNPRYQVTQFGKPVTLSCSQTLNHNVMYWYQQKSSQAPKLLFHYYDKDFNNEADTPDNFQSRRPNTSFCFLDIRSPGLGDTAMYLCATGSFGNTIYFGEGSWLTVV.